This T cell receptor beta chain came from a study of breast tumors, draining lymph nodes, adjacent tissues. Findings and caveats of the study: Findings are consistent with lymph node origin and intratumoral expansion of most tumor T cells. Tumor TCR diversity was below lymph nodes but above nontumor tissue.

Breast cancer patients provided tissue from their axillary draining lymph nodes. For this clonotype: Its target is not known.

TCRdb reanalysed the multiplex PCR reads using MiXCR and keeps one entry per CDR3 protein. The data show approximately 200,000 distinct CDR3 sequences, with 25% to 40% seen just once and approximately 4.3% held by the top ten. There are 12 residues in the CDR3. The germline CDR1 and CDR2 sequences are DFQATT and SNEGSKA (reference sequence). Trimming shortened V by 4 bases and J by 1 base, and 6 bases separated the two germline ends. V and J are TRBV20-1 and TRBJ2-3; no clear D. Sequenced material: axillary lymph node tissue. The clonotype comes from a female donor with breast cancer. Some clones in this sample may be carry-over from other donors' samples. The CDR3: CSAKGRTDTQYF. The CDR3, as DNA: TGCAGTGCTAAAGGGCGCACAGATACGCAGTATTTT.